Detailed here is one T cell receptor beta chain. Its antigen is currently unknown. The sample belongs to a study of T cells in localized non-small cell lung cancer. The CDR3 contains 14 residues. From germline, CDR1 is LNHDA and CDR2 SQIVND (reference sequence). Trimming pared 2 bases from V and 6 bases from J, leaving 13 bases between. Clones were read by immunoSEQ multiplex PCR, and TCRdb kept only the in-frame ones, dropping some. Seen here are tens of thousands of clones, approximately 80% observed once, and the top ten hold 17%. Findings and caveats of the study: Across samples, adjacent lung featured a median 57 of the top 100 tumor clones. Longer overall survival was associated with a higher density of T cells in the blood. Of the tissues analyzed, uninvolved adjacent lung showed maximal T cell clonality, greater than tumor.

The sequence came from a male donor older than 55 with stage III squamous cell lung carcinoma. This sequence joins TRBV19 and TRBJ1-1; the D is unclear. The sample consisted of peripheral blood, taken before any cancer treatment. The CDR3: CASSIREAHSEAFF. CDR3 nucleotide sequence: TGTGCCAGTAGTATAAGGGAGGCTCACTCTGAAGCTTTCTTT.